Listed below are T cell receptor beta chains from one sample, sequenced in a study of T cell responses to AZD1222 COVID-19 vaccine. Assay: immunoSEQ multiplex PCR; the TCRdb copy retains only in-frame clones and omits some. Here the sample spans 95,000 to 150,000 clones, 70% to 90% being singletons. The starting material was peripheral blood, obtained 28 days after the second AZD1222 dose. The origin of the receptors is an adult who received the AZD1222 COVID-19 vaccine. CDR3s include the opening cysteine and the closing phenylalanine or tryptophan. A D gene is named only where the DNA matches it firmly. Clone size, where shown, is once, few, many, or a class for clones that have expanded.

V gene	clone size	D gene	J gene	CDR3 protein	CDR3 DNA
TRBV27	-	-	TRBJ2-5	CASSLAGAETQYF	TGTGCCAGCAGTTTGGCCGGGGCAGAGACCCAGTACTTC
TRBV2	few	-	TRBJ1-2	CASKFQLGQNYGYTF	TGTGCCAGCAAGTTCCAATTAGGACAGAACTATGGCTACACCTTC
TRBV6-4	once	-	TRBJ2-1	CASSDSSGYNEQFF	TGTGCCAGCAGTGACTCTAGCGGTTACAATGAGCAGTTCTTC
TRBV30	few	-	TRBJ1-2	CACNRDHYGYTF	TGTGCCTGCAACCGGGATCACTATGGCTACACCTTC
TRBV19	-	TRBD1	TRBJ1-6	CASSISGTANSPLHF	TGTGCCAGTAGTATTTCCGGGACAGCAAATTCACCCCTCCACTTT
TRBV27	-	-	TRBJ1-4	CASSSPDSGSRKLFF	TGTGCCAGCAGTTCCCCCGACTCGGGGAGTCGAAAACTGTTTTTT
TRBV15	-	-	TRBJ1-4	CATSRDRARQEKLFF	TGTGCCACCAGCAGAGATCGAGCCCGACAGGAAAAACTGTTTTTT
TRBV28	-	-	TRBJ1-2	CASGPNPNYGYTF	TGTGCCAGCGGTCCGAATCCCAACTATGGCTACACCTTC
TRBV7-2	once	-	TRBJ2-7	CASSLPGVSYEQYF	TGTGCCAGCAGCTTGCCAGGGGTCTCCTACGAGCAGTACTTC
TRBV19	-	-	TRBJ2-7	CASSIAYRDEQYF	TGTGCCAGTAGTATAGCCTACAGGGACGAGCAGTACTTC
TRBV2	-	-	TRBJ1-5	CASRSIGSRGNQPQHF	TGTGCCAGCAGGTCGATCGGCTCACGCGGCAATCAGCCCCAGCATTTT
TRBV27	-	-	TRBJ1-5	CASSGKAGASNQPQHF	TGTGCCAGCAGTGGGAAGGCAGGGGCGAGCAATCAGCCCCAGCATTTT
TRBV18	-	-	TRBJ1-1	CASSLPGAGNTEAFF	TGTGCCAGCTCCCTCCCTGGGGCGGGGAACACTGAAGCTTTCTTT
TRBV19	once	TRBD1	TRBJ2-7	CASSIRTGTYEQYF	TGTGCCAGTAGTATTAGGACAGGGACCTACGAGCAGTACTTC
TRBV30	once	TRBD1	TRBJ2-1	CAWERDRFNEQFF	TGTGCCTGGGAGAGGGACAGGTTCAATGAGCAGTTCTTC
TRBV7-9	-	-	TRBJ2-7	CASSPEASSYEQYF	TGTGCCAGCAGCCCCGAGGCCAGCTCCTACGAGCAGTACTTC
TRBV19	few	TRBD1	TRBJ1-5	CASSGQGAANQPQHF	TGTGCCAGTAGTGGGCAGGGGGCGGCGAATCAGCCCCAGCATTTT